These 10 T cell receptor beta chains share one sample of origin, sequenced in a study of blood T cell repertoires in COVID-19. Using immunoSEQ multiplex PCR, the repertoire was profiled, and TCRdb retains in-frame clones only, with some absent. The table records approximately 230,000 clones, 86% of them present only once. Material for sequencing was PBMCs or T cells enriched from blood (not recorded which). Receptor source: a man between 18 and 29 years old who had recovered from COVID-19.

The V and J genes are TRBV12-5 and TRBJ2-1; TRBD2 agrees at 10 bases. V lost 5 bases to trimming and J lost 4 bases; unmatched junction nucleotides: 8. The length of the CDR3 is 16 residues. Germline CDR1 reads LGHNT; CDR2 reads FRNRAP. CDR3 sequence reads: CASGLRLAGNYNEQFF. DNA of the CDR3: TGTGCTAGTGGTCTCCGACTAGCGGGTAATTACAATGAGCAGTTCTTC.

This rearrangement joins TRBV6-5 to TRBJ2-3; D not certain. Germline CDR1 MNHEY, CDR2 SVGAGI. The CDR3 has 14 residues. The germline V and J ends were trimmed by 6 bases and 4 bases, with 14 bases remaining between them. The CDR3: CASSSGSSSDTQYF. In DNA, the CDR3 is TGTGCCAGCAGCTCCGGGTCCTCCTCAGATACGCAGTATTTT.

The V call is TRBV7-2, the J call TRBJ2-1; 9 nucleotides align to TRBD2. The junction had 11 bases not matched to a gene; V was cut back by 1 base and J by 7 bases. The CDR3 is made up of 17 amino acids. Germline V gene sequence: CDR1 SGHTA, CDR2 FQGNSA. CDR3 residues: CASSLGGAGGDKNEQFF. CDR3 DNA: TGTGCCAGCAGCTTAGGGGGAGCGGGGGGCGATAAGAATGAGCAGTTCTTC.

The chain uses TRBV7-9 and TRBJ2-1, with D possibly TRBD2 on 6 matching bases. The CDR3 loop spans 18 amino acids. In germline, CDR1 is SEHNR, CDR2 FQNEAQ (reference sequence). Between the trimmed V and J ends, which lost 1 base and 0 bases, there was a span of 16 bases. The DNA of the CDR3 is TGTGCCAGCAGCTTAGAGGGAGGTTCCCCACGCTCCTACAATGAGCAGTTCTTC. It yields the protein CASSLEGGSPRSYNEQFF. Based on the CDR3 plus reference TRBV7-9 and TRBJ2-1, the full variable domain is DTGVSQNPRHKITKRGQNVTFRCDPISEHNRLYWYRQTLGQGPEFLTYFQNEAQLEKSRLLSDRFSAERPKGSFSTLEIQRTEQGDSAMYLCASSLEGGSPRSYNEQFFGPGTRLTVL.

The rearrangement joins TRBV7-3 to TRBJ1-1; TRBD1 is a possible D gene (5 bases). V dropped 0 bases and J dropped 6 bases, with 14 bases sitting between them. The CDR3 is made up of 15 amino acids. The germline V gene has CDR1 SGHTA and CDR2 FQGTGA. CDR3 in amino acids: CASSLTIISGAEAFF. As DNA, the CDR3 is TGTGCCAGCAGCTTAACCATTATATCGGGGGCTGAAGCTTTCTTT. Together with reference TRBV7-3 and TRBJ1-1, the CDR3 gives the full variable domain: GAGVSQTPSNKVTEKGKYVELRCDPISGHTALYWYRQSLGQGPEFLIYFQGTGAADDSGLPNDRFFAVRPEGSVSTLKIQRTERGDSAVYLCASSLTIISGAEAFFGQGTRLTVV.

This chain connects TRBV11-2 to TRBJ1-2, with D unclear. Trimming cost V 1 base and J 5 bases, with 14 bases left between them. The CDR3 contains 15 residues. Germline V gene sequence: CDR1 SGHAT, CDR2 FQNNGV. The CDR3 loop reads CASSLVPGMGYGYTF. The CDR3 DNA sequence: TGTGCCAGCAGCTTAGTCCCGGGGATGGGGTATGGCTACACCTTC.

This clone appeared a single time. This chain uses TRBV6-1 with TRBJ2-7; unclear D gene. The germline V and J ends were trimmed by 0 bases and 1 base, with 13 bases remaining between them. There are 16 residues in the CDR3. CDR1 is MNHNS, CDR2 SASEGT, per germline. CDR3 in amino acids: CASSEASPRQSYEQYF. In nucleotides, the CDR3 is TGTGCCAGCAGTGAAGCGTCGCCTCGACAATCCTACGAGCAGTACTTC.

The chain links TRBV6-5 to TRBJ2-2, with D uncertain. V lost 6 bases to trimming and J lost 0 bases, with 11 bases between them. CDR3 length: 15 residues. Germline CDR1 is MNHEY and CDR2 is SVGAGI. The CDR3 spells CASSEPGANTGELFF. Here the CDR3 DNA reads TGTGCCAGCAGCGAGCCAGGTGCGAACACCGGGGAGCTGTTTTTT.

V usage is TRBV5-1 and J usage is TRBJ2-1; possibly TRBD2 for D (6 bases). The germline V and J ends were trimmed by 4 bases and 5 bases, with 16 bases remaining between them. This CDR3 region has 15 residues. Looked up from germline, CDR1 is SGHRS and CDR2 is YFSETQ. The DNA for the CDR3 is TGCGCCAGCAGCGCCTCCCGCGGCGGGGACAATGAGCAGTTCTTC. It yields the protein CASSASRGGDNEQFF. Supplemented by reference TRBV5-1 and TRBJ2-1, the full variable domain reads KAGVTQTPRYLIKTRGQQVTLSCSPISGHRSVSWYQQTPGQGLQFLFEYFSETQRNKGNFPGRFSGRQFSNSRSEMNVSTLELGDSALYLCASSASRGGDNEQFFGPGTRLTVL.

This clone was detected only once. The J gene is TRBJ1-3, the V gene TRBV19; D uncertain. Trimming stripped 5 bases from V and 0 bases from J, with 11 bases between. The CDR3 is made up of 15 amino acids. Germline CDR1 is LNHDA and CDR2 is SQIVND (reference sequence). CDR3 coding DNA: TGTGCCAGTAGTCGGGAGTCATCCTCTGGAAACACCATATATTTT. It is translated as CASSRESSSGNTIYF.